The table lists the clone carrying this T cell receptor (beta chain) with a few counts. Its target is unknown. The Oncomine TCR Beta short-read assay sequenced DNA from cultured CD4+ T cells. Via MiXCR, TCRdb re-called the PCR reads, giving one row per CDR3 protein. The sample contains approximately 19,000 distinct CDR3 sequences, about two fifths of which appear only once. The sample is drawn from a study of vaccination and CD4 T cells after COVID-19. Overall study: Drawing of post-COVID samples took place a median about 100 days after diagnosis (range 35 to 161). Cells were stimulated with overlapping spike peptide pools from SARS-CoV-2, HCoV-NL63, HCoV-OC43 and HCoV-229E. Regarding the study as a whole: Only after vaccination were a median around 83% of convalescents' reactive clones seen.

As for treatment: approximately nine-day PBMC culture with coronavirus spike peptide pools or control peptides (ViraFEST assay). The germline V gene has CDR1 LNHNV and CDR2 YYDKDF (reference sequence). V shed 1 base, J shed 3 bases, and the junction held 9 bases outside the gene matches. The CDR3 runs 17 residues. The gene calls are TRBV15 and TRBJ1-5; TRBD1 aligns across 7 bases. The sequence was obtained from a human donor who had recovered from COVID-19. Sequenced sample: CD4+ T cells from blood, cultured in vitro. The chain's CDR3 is CATSRGQGRYINQPQHF. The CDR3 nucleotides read TGTGCCACCAGCAGAGGACAGGGAAGGTATATCAATCAGCCCCAGCATTTT.